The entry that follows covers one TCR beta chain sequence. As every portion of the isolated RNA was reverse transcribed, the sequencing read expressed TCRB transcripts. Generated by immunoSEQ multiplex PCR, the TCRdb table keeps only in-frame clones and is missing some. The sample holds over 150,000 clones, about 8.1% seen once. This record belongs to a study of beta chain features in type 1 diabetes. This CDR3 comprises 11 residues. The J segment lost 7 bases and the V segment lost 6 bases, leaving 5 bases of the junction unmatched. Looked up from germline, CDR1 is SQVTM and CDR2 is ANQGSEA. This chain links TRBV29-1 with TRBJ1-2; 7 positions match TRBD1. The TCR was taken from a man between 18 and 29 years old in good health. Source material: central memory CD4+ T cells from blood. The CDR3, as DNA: TGCAGCGTAGGGACAGACGGTGGCTACACCTTC. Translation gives CSVGTDGGYTF.